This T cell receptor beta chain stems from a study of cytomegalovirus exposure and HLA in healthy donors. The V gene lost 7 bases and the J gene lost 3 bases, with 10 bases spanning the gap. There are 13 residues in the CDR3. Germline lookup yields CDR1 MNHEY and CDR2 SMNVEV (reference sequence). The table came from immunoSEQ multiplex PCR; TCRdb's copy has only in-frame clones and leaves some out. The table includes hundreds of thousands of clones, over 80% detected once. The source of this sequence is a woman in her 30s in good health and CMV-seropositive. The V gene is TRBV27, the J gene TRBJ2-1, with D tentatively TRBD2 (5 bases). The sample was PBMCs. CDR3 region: CASKPADYNEQFF. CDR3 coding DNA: TGTGCCAGCAAGCCAGCGGACTACAATGAGCAGTTCTTC.